Only a few counts were recorded for the clone carrying this T cell receptor beta chain. Its antigen remains unidentified. This entry belongs to a study of T cells in Graves' hyperthyroidism and ophthalmopathy. About the research overall: Staff took peripheral blood when the initial diagnosis was made, before any treatment began. General study results and limits: A model built on 13 V-J features separated ophthalmopathy from stable hyperthyroidism.

Amplification of TCR beta CDR3 regions used RNA as the template. The HTBI set primed first-round TCR CDR3 RT-PCR. TCRdb re-derived calls from the multiplex PCR reads in MiXCR, one entry per CDR3 protein. This table has about 840,000 distinct CDR3 sequences, 38% appearing once. With 4 bases clipped from V and 2 bases from J, the junction kept 7 bases outside the gene matches. This CDR3 is 15 amino acids long. The germline V gene has CDR1 SGHDN and CDR2 FVKESK. Diagnosis rested on symptoms, serum thyroxine and TRAb, thyroid ultrasound, and orbital computed tomography. This chain joins TRBV14 and TRBJ2-7, with 8 bases matching TRBD1. Sequencing was carried out using blood. The receptor's source is a man in his late teens or twenties with Graves' hyperthyroidism. In DNA form, the CDR3 reads TGTGCCAGCAGCCGACGGGACAGGCTTCCCTACGAGCAGTACTTC. As protein: CASSRRDRLPYEQYF.